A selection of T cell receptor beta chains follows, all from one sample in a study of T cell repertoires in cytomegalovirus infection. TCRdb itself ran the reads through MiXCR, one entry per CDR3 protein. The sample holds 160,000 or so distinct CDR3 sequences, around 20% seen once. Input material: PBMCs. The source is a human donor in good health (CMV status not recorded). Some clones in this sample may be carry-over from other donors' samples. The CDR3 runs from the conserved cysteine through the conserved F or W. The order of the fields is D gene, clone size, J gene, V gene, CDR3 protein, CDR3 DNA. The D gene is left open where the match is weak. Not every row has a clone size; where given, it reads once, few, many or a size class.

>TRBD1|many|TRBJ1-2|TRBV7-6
CASSPRTGGVYDGYTF
TGTGCCAGCAGCCCCCGGACAGGGGGCGTTTATGATGGCTACACCTTC
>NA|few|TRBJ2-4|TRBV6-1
CASSEAGLAKNIQYF
TGTGCCAGCAGTGAAGCTGGGCTAGCCAAAAACATTCAGTACTTC
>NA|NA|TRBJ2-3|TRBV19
CASSMLGTDTQYF
TGTGCCAGTAGTATGCTGGGCACAGATACGCAGTATTTT
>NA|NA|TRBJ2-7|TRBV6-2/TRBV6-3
CASSRGSAGYTYEQYF
TGTGCCAGCAGTCGGGGCAGCGCGGGTTATACCTACGAGCAGTACTTC
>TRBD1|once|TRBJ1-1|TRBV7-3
CASSFTGGGFAFF
TGTGCCAGCAGCTTCACAGGGGGTGGGTTCGCTTTCTTT
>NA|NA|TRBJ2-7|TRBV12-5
CASGSTASTGSRHEQYF
TGTGCTAGTGGTTCAACCGCCTCTACAGGGAGCCGCCACGAGCAGTACTTC
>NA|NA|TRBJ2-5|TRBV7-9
CASGLQETQYF
TGTGCCAGCGGGCTGCAAGAGACCCAGTACTTC
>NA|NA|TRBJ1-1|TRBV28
CASSPLIFRGRSKTEAFF
TGTGCCAGCAGTCCCTTAATATTCAGGGGTAGGTCGAAAACTGAAGCTTTCTTT
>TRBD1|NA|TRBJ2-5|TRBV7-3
CASSPGLGTGGQETQYF
TGTGCCAGCAGCCCCGGGCTGGGGACAGGGGGCCAAGAGACCCAGTACTTC
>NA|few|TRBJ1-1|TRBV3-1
CASSPHSAGAEAFF
TGTGCCAGCAGCCCGCACTCGGCCGGGGCTGAAGCTTTCTTT
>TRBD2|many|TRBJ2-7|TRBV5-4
CASSLFPGGYEQYF
TGTGCCAGCAGCTTGTTTCCGGGAGGATACGAGCAGTACTTC
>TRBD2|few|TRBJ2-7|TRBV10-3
CAISTGLDYEQYF
TGTGCCATCAGCACGGGACTAGACTACGAGCAGTACTTC
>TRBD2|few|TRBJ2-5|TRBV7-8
CASRPSGALQETQYF
TGTGCCAGCAGACCTAGCGGGGCGTTGCAAGAGACCCAGTACTTC
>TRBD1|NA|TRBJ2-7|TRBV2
CASSEAGDRVDEQYF
TGTGCCAGCAGTGAAGCCGGGGACAGGGTCGACGAGCAGTACTTC
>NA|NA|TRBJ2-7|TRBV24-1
CATSLGGGEQYF
TGTGCCACTTCACTCGGGGGTGGCGAGCAGTACTTC
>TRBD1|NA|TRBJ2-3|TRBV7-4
CASSLGPGTESTDTQYF
TGTGCCAGCAGCTTAGGCCCCGGGACAGAAAGCACAGATACGCAGTATTTT
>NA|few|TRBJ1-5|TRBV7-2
CASSDGGTAGNQPQHF
TGTGCCAGCAGCGACGGGGGGACCGCCGGCAATCAGCCCCAGCATTTT
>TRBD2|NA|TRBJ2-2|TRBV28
CASLAANTGELFF
TGTGCCAGTCTAGCGGCGAACACCGGGGAGCTGTTTTTT
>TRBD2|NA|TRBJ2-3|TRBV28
CASSPTIKRLAGSTDTQYF
TGTGCCAGCAGCCCTACCATAAAACGACTAGCGGGTAGCACAGATACGCAGTATTTT
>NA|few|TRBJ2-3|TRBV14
CASSPLQTGRGDTQYF
TGTGCCAGCAGCCCCCTCCAGACAGGTCGCGGGGATACGCAGTATTTT
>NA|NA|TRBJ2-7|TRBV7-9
CASSSDSPGYEQYF
TGTGCCAGCAGCTCGGACAGTCCAGGCTACGAGCAGTACTTC
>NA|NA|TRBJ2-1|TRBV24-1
CATSEGSYNEQFF
TGTGCCACCAGTGAAGGCTCCTACAATGAGCAGTTCTTC
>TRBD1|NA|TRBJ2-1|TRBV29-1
CSVGDRESNEQFF
TGCAGCGTTGGGGACAGAGAAAGCAATGAGCAGTTCTTC
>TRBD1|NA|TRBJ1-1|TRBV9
CASSSMRGHTEAFF
TGTGCCAGCAGCTCCATGAGGGGGCACACTGAAGCTTTCTTT
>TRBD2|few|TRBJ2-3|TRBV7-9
CASSLGTITDTQYF
TGTGCCAGCAGCTTGGGGACTATCACAGATACGCAGTATTTT
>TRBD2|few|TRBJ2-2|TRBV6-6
CASSYLRGGNTGELFF
TGTGCCAGCAGTTACCTACGCGGGGGGAACACCGGGGAGCTGTTTTTT
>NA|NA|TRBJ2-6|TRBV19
CARIKRDKRSGANVLTF
TGTGCCAGAATTAAGAGGGACAAACGCTCTGGGGCCAACGTCCTGACTTTC
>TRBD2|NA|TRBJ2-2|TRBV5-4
CASSSGLAGAGELFF
TGTGCCAGCAGCTCGGGACTAGCGGGAGCCGGGGAGCTGTTTTTT
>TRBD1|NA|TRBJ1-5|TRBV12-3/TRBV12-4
CASSLGGQGARVQPQHF
TGTGCCAGCAGTTTAGGAGGTCAGGGGGCGAGGGTTCAGCCCCAGCATTTT
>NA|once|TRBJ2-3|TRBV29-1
CSVAGHGQDTQYF
TGCAGCGTTGCTGGACATGGGCAAGATACGCAGTATTTT
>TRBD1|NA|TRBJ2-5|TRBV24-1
CATSDLRTGGPGNEETQYF
TGTGCCACCAGTGACTTGCGGACAGGGGGCCCGGGAAATGAAGAGACCCAGTACTTC
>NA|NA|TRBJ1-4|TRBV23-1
CASSQSAQQNNEKLFF
TGCGCCAGCAGTCAATCGGCCCAGCAGAATAATGAAAAACTGTTTTTT
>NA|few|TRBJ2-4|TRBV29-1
CSVFTRAAKNIQYF
TGCAGCGTTTTTACCAGGGCGGCCAAAAACATTCAGTACTTC
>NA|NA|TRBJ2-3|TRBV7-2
CASSLSMGRTTDTQYF
TGTGCCAGCAGCTTATCAATGGGGCGTACGACAGATACGCAGTATTTT
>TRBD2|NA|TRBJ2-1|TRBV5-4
CASSYRTSGHNEQFF
TGTGCCAGCAGCTATCGGACTAGCGGTCACAATGAGCAGTTCTTC
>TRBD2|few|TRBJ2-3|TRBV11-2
CASSSTSGKDTQYF
TGTGCCAGCAGCTCGACTAGCGGGAAGGATACGCAGTATTTT
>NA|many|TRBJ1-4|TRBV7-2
CASSLAGTNEKLFF
TGTGCCAGCAGCTTAGCCGGGACGAATGAAAAACTGTTTTTT
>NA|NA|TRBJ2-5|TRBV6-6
CASSYLQGRGVGQETQYF
TGTGCCAGCAGTTACCTTCAGGGAAGGGGGGTGGGTCAAGAGACCCAGTACTTC
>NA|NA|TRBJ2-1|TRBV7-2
CASSYGPSPGDNEQFF
TGTGCCAGCAGTTACGGACCATCCCCAGGCGACAATGAGCAGTTCTTC
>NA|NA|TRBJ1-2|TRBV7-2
CASSSGFDGYTF
TGTGCCAGCAGCTCAGGGTTTGATGGCTACACCTTC
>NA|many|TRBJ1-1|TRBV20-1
CSAWGDGHTEAFF
TGCAGTGCTTGGGGGGACGGCCACACTGAAGCTTTCTTT
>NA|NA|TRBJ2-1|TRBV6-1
CASSPQEFGNEQFF
TGTGCCAGCAGTCCCCAGGAATTTGGCAATGAGCAGTTCTTC
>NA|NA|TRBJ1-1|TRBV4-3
CASSPHGDVTEAFF
TGCGCCAGCAGCCCGCACGGGGACGTTACTGAAGCTTTCTTT
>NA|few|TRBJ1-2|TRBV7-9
CASSRGVALDGYTF
TGTGCCAGCAGCCGAGGAGTGGCCCTCGATGGCTACACCTTC
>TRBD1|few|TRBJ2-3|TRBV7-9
CASSLGSFGTGVDKDTQYF
TGTGCCAGCAGCTTAGGATCTTTCGGGACAGGGGTGGATAAGGATACGCAGTATTTT
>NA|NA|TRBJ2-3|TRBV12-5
CASALWTGTDTQYF
TGTGCTAGTGCTCTTTGGACGGGCACAGATACGCAGTATTTT
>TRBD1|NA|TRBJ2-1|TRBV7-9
CASNNRQGARDEQFF
TGTGCCAGCAACAACAGGCAGGGGGCGCGCGATGAGCAGTTCTTC
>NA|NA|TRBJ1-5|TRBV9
CASSVGDDQPQHF
TGTGCCAGCAGCGTGGGGGACGATCAGCCCCAGCATTTT
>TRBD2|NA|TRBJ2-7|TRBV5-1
CASSLAVAGGNYEQYF
TGCGCCAGCAGCTTGGCCGTGGCGGGGGGTAACTACGAGCAGTACTTC
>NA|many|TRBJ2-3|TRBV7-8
CASSSAGTDTQYF
TGTGCCAGCAGCTCGGCAGGCACAGATACGCAGTATTTT
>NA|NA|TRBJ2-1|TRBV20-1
CSAAWGLAEDNEQFF
TGCAGTGCAGCGTGGGGGCTAGCGGAGGACAATGAGCAGTTCTTC
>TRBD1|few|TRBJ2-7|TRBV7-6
CASSSNRGRSEQYF
TGTGCCAGCAGCAGCAACAGGGGGCGAAGCGAGCAGTACTTC
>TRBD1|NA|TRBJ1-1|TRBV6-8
CASSYSKGTGYTEAFF
TGTGCCAGCAGTTACTCGAAAGGGACAGGGTACACTGAAGCTTTCTTT
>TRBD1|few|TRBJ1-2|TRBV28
CASSRTGQGSYGYTF
TGTGCCAGCAGCCGAACGGGACAGGGGAGCTATGGCTACACCTTC
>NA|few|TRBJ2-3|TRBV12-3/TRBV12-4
CASNPTSPTDTQYF
TGTGCCAGCAACCCGACCAGTCCCACAGATACGCAGTATTTT